The clone carrying this T cell receptor (beta chain) was observed many times. No antigen is known for it. Noted time point: patch test 2, 6 weeks after DPC sensitization. Treatment of the sample: therapeutic diphenylcyclopropenone sensitization with weekly scalp DPC. This specimen comes from a study of human T cells and chemical hapten exposure. Overall study: Skin of the upper inner arm, about 2 cm by about 2 cm, received 2% DPC for sensitization. Patients, chiefly female, had alopecia areata, totalis or universalis. Study-wide results and limits: Because they had alopecia, donors may respond immunologically unlike healthy people.

Via MiXCR, TCRdb re-called the RACE reads, giving one row per CDR3 protein. The sample yields tens of thousands of distinct CDR3 sequences, approximately 9% seen once. Germline CDR1 and CDR2: LNHDA and SQIVND (reference sequence). This CDR3 is built from 16 residues. V gave up 2 bases and J gave up 4 bases; unmatched junction bases: 7. This specimen consisted of whole blood, obtained in connection with sensitization to the hapten diphenylcyclopropenone (DPC). The chain couples TRBV19 to TRBJ1-5; TRBD1 matches 8 bases. The receptor was isolated from a man aged 30 to 39 with alopecia areata. Some clones in this sample may be carry-over from other donors' samples. DNA for the CDR3: TGTGCCAGTAGTATACTGGGGACAGGCACTAATCAGCCCCAGCATTTT. Translated: CASSILGTGTNQPQHF. The variable domain in full, with the rest retrieved from reference TRBV19 and TRBJ1-5, is DGGITQSPKYLFRKEGQNVTLSCEQNLNHDAMYWYRQDPGQGLRLIYYSQIVNDFQKGDIAEGYSVSREKKESFPLTVTSAQKNPTAFYLCASSILGTGTNQPQHFGDGTRLSIL.